This is a list of T cell receptor beta chains from one sample in a study of cytotoxic CD8 clonotypes in ibrutinib-treated CLL. Clones were sequenced by immunoSEQ multiplex PCR, and TCRdb holds only the in-frame ones, with some missing. The data contain a few hundred thousand clones, 67% of them seen just once; the ten biggest clones take up around 6.5%. The sequences come from PBMCs, collected after 36 months of ibrutinib treatment. These receptor sequences come from a human donor with chronic lymphocytic leukemia. Both conserved end residues are part of each CDR3. The D gene is left open where the match is weak.

J gene: TRBJ1-2
V gene: TRBV28
D gene: -
CDR3 DNA: TGTGCCAGCACTACCGGGACGAACTATGGCTACACCTTC
CDR3 protein: CASTTGTNYGYTF

J gene: TRBJ2-1
V gene: TRBV9
D gene: TRBD2
CDR3 DNA: TGTGCCAGCAGCGTAGCGGGGACTAGCGGGAGTCGGAATGAGCAGTTCTTC
CDR3 protein: CASSVAGTSGSRNEQFF

J gene: TRBJ2-1
V gene: TRBV7-2
D gene: -
CDR3 DNA: TGTGCCAGCAGCTATGGACAGCAGCAGTTCTTC
CDR3 protein: CASSYGQQQFF

J gene: TRBJ2-7
V gene: TRBV9
D gene: -
CDR3 DNA: TGTGCCAGCAGCGTAGGGGGCTTCGGGTCCTACGAGCAGTACTTC
CDR3 protein: CASSVGGFGSYEQYF

J gene: TRBJ2-7
V gene: TRBV27
D gene: TRBD2
CDR3 DNA: TGTGCCAGCAGCCGTCTAGCGGGTTCCTACGAGCAGTACTTC
CDR3 protein: CASSRLAGSYEQYF

J gene: TRBJ2-7
V gene: TRBV19
D gene: TRBD2
CDR3 DNA: TGTGCCAGTCAGCGACTAGCGGGAGAGGCCTACGAGCAGTACTTC
CDR3 protein: CASQRLAGEAYEQYF

J gene: TRBJ1-6
V gene: TRBV2
D gene: TRBD1
CDR3 DNA: TGTGCCAGCAGTGGAAGGACAGGGGTAACTAATTCACCCCTCCACTTT
CDR3 protein: CASSGRTGVTNSPLHF

J gene: TRBJ2-3
V gene: TRBV4-3
D gene: -
CDR3 DNA: TGCGCCAGCAGCCACACCGGGACTACAGATACGCAGTATTTT
CDR3 protein: CASSHTGTTDTQYF

J gene: TRBJ2-7
V gene: TRBV27
D gene: TRBD2
CDR3 DNA: TGTGCCAGCAGTACGACTAGCGGGGGGTCCGAGCAGTACTTC
CDR3 protein: CASSTTSGGSEQYF

J gene: TRBJ1-1
V gene: TRBV5-1
D gene: TRBD1
CDR3 DNA: TGCGCCAGCAGGGGAGCCCGGACAGGTTTTACTGAAGCTTTCTTT
CDR3 protein: CASRGARTGFTEAFF